This passage covers 25 T cell receptor beta chains from one sample sequenced in a study of CD8 T cells in ankylosing spondylitis. TCRdb re-analysed the 5' RACE reads in MiXCR, keeping a single row per CDR3 protein. This sample has around 480,000 distinct CDR3 sequences, with about a sixth found just once. The antigens these receptors bind are not known. Study outcomes and limitations: Blood of patients with ankylosing spondylitis appeared to be characterized by a TCR beta motif of eight highly homologous variants.

The sequencing input was blood, either unsorted or a sorted T cell fraction (not recorded which). Receptor source: a male donor with ankylosing spondylitis.

V usage is TRBV5-6 and J usage is TRBJ2-6; no clear D gene. Germline CDR1 and CDR2: SGHDT and YYEEEE. The germline V and J ends were trimmed by 0 bases and 6 bases, with 7 bases remaining between them. The CDR3 totals 14 residues. The CDR3 DNA sequence: TGTGCCAGCAGCTTGGGCCGTGAGGCCAACGTCCTGACTTTC. It is translated as CASSLGREANVLTF.

The chain recombines TRBV6-2 or TRBV6-3 with TRBJ1-1; the D gene is possibly TRBD1 (6 bases). The V and J ends lost 9 bases and 6 bases respectively, with 38 bases between them. The germline CDR1 and CDR2 sequences are MNHEY and SVGEGT. The CDR3 is 20 amino acids. CDR3 loop: CARGYHRGAPTDVMNPEAFF. The CDR3 DNA sequence: TGTGCCAGGGGTTACCATAGGGGGGCACCTACCGACGTTATGAATCCTGAAGCTTTCTTT.

In its sample, this clonotype was seen once. The chain uses TRBV5-1 and TRBJ1-4; perhaps TRBD1 as D (5 bases). The germline gives CDR1 SGHRS, CDR2 YFSETQ. Between the trimmed V and J ends, which lost 5 bases and 8 bases, there was a span of 19 bases. This CDR3 spans 15 amino acids. In DNA, the CDR3 is TGCGCCAGCAGAAGAGACACAGGCCCGTGGGAAAAACTGTTTTTT. It yields the protein CASRRDTGPWEKLFF.

The table lists this clonotype with a few counts. This sequence joins TRBV28 and TRBJ1-2, with D maybe TRBD1 (5 bases). Germline V gene data show CDR1 as MDHEN and CDR2 as SYDVKM. The CDR3 covers 16 residues. V dropped 5 bases and J dropped 2 bases, with 18 bases sitting between them. The CDR3 nucleotides read TGTGCCAGCAGTACCCCGGGGACTGCTTTAAACTATGGCTACACCTTC. Translated: CASSTPGTALNYGYTF.

This CDR3 is CASSLGTALSGNTIYF. CDR3 coding DNA: TGTGCCAGCAGTTTAGGGACAGCCCTCTCTGGAAACACCATATATTTT. V and J are TRBV12-3 or TRBV12-4 and TRBJ1-3, with a possible D match to TRBD1 (6 bases). Trimming stripped 1 base from V and 0 bases from J, with 10 bases between. The CDR3 covers 16 residues.

This clonotype occurred a few times. The chain couples TRBV4-1 to TRBJ1-4; no definite D call. Germline CDR1 is MGHRA and CDR2 is YSYEKL. The CDR3 has 14 residues. The V end lost 4 bases, the J end lost 5 bases, and 11 bases lay between the germline ends. The CDR3 reads CASSLIERNEKLFF. CDR3 nucleotides: TGCGCCAGCAGCCTCATCGAGAGAAATGAAAAACTGTTTTTT.

This clonotype was counted between two and nine times. The rearrangement uses TRBV10-3 and TRBJ2-7; D tentatively reads TRBD1 or TRBD2 (5 bases each). Trimming took off 0 bases at V and 6 bases at J, with 9 bases between the two ends. Looked up from germline, CDR1 is ENHRY and CDR2 is SYGVKD. CDR3 length: 13 amino acids. The CDR3 region is CAISESTGAEQYF. The CDR3, as DNA: TGTGCCATCAGTGAGTCCACCGGGGCCGAGCAGTACTTC.

This clonotype was counted ten times or more. The chain has TRBV19 and TRBJ1-1; TRBD1 agrees at 8 bases. The CDR3 covers 15 residues. V was clipped by 6 bases and J by 7 bases; unmatched bases: 13. Germline CDR1 reads LNHDA; CDR2 reads SQIVND (reference sequence). CDR3 in amino acids: CASRHPSPGQDEAFF. Here the CDR3 DNA reads TGTGCCAGTAGACATCCATCGCCGGGACAGGATGAAGCTTTCTTT.

This clonotype has a handful of counts. The rearrangement uses TRBV4-3 and TRBJ1-1; no firm D call. This CDR3 contains 16 residues. Germline assignment: CDR1 LGHNA and CDR2 YSLEER. The V end lost 2 bases, the J end lost 4 bases, and 17 bases lay between the germline ends. The CDR3: CASSQTGSHRGTEAFF. As DNA, the CDR3 is TGCGCCAGCAGCCAAACGGGATCCCATAGAGGCACTGAAGCTTTCTTT.

This clonotype was seen a few times. The chain joins TRBV7-2 to TRBJ1-3; 7 bases match TRBD1. This CDR3 contains 14 residues. Germline V gene sequence: CDR1 SGHTA, CDR2 FQGNSA. The J segment lost 9 bases and the V segment lost 5 bases, leaving 10 bases of the junction unmatched. The chain's CDR3 is CASSLTRQGGTIYF. CDR3 nucleotides: TGTGCCAGCAGCCTTACGAGACAGGGTGGCACCATATATTTT.

This chain uses TRBV24-1 with TRBJ2-5; D call uncertain. Germline values: CDR1 KGHDR, CDR2 SFDVKD. The CDR3 is 12 amino acids. V was shortened by 1 base and J by 4 bases, with 3 bases between the two germline ends. This CDR3 is CATSDFRETQYF. The CDR3 region has the DNA TGTGCCACCAGTGATTTTAGAGAGACCCAGTACTTC.

This clonotype turned up a few times. The chain uses TRBV25-1 and TRBJ1-2; D is perhaps TRBD1 (5 bases). Germline CDR1 reads MGHDK; CDR2 reads SYGVNS. The CDR3 runs to 12 residues. The V end was cut by 4 bases, the J end by 7 bases, with 10 bases between. CDR3 region: CASSVVGAGYTF. The DNA for the CDR3 is TGTGCCAGCAGTGTGGTTGGGGCTGGCTACACCTTC.

The V and J genes are TRBV4-1 and TRBJ2-1, with D hard to call. The germline V and J ends were trimmed by 0 bases and 2 bases, with 8 bases remaining between them. Germline loops: CDR1 MGHRA, CDR2 YSYEKL. The CDR3 extends over 15 amino acids. The CDR3 nucleotides are TGCGCCAGCAGCCAAGATTCGCTCCCCTACAATGAGCAGTTCTTC. This sequence encodes CASSQDSLPYNEQFF.

This clonotype was found a few times. The rearrangement uses TRBV12-3 or TRBV12-4 and TRBJ1-3; D is unresolved. The germline V and J ends were trimmed by 6 bases and 4 bases, with 16 bases remaining between them. The CDR3 sequence is 15 residues long. Here the CDR3 reads CASRPSRWSGNTIYF. CDR3 nucleotide sequence: TGTGCCAGCAGGCCCTCAAGGTGGTCAGGAAACACCATATATTTT.

This clonotype was counted at least ten times. The chain links TRBV7-9 to TRBJ2-2; D is perhaps TRBD1 (5 bases). From germline, CDR1 is SEHNR and CDR2 FQNEAQ (reference sequence). The CDR3 sequence is 14 residues long. Deletions cut 4 bases from V and 2 bases from J, with 8 bases between. CDR3 protein: CASSSTVNTGELFF. The CDR3 coding sequence is TGTGCCAGCAGCTCGACAGTAAACACCGGGGAGCTGTTTTTT.

This clonotype was recorded many times. This chain joins TRBV7-2 and TRBJ2-3, with TRBD2 matching 8 bases. The CDR3 consists of 15 residues. The trim removed 4 bases at V and 0 bases at J, leaving 3 bases unmatched. Germline CDR1 reads SGHTA; CDR2 reads FQGNSA. CDR3: CASSWTSSSTDTQYF. The CDR3 DNA sequence: TGTGCCAGCAGCTGGACTAGCTCTAGCACAGATACGCAGTATTTT.

The chain carries TRBV18 and TRBJ1-5; D gene uncertain. V lost 1 base to trimming and J lost 1 base, with 8 bases between them. In germline, CDR1 is KGHSH, CDR2 LQKENI. This CDR3 is 15 amino acids long. The CDR3 here is CASSPLGKSNQPQHF. The CDR3 nucleotides read TGTGCCAGCTCACCACTTGGTAAGAGCAATCAGCCCCAGCATTTT.

DNA of the CDR3: TGCAGTGCTAGCCTGGGTCCCCCCTATGGCTACACCTTC. Protein product: CSASLGPPYGYTF. The rearrangement links TRBV20-1 to TRBJ1-2; D is ambiguous. The CDR3 is 13 residues long. Trimming left V 3 bases short and J 4 bases short, with 12 bases between. The V gene's germline CDR1 is DFQATT and CDR2 SNEGSKA (reference sequence).

This chain joins TRBV20-1 and TRBJ2-3; perhaps TRBD2 as D (6 bases). Trimming stripped 5 bases from V and 2 bases from J, with 23 bases between. The CDR3 covers 17 residues. The germline V gene has CDR1 DFQATT and CDR2 SNEGSKA (reference sequence). In DNA, the CDR3 is TGCAGTGCTCGGGGACTCGCCCCTGGATTATACACAGATACGCAGTATTTT. Translation: CSARGLAPGLYTDTQYF.

The genes are TRBV3-1 and TRBJ2-7, with TRBD2 matching over 7 bases. In germline, CDR1 is LGHDT, CDR2 YNNKEL (reference sequence). The CDR3 sequence is 15 residues long. V lost 4 bases to trimming and J lost 6 bases; unmatched junction nucleotides: 12. The DNA for the CDR3 is TGTGCCAGCAGCCGGAGTGGGAGCGGGGTCCCCGAGCAGTACTTC. It specifies CASSRSGSGVPEQYF.

The sample holds a few counts of this clonotype. The chain recombines TRBV7-2 with TRBJ1-2; possibly TRBD1 for D (5 bases). V lost 3 bases to trimming and J lost 6 bases, with 17 bases between them. CDR1 is SGHTA, CDR2 FQGNSA, per germline. The CDR3 spans 15 residues. The CDR3 nucleotides are TGTGCCAGCAGCTTCTCCCAGGGCGAGGTCCATGGCTACACCTTC. Translation gives CASSFSQGEVHGYTF.

V gene TRBV2 combines with J gene TRBJ1-3; D not resolved. V gave up 6 bases and J gave up 5 bases, with 8 bases separating them. Germline V lookup: CDR1 SNHLY, CDR2 FYNNEI. The CDR3 totals 12 residues. CDR3 DNA sequence: TGTGCCAGCAGGAGTTCCAGAAACACCATATATTTT. Amino acids: CASRSSRNTIYF.

This clonotype has only a few counts. V usage is TRBV11-1 and J usage is TRBJ2-1; 8 bases agree with TRBD2. The CDR3 runs 18 residues. The germline V gene has CDR1 SGHAT and CDR2 FQDESV (reference sequence). J was trimmed by 1 base and V by 7 bases; bases with no gene match: 15. The CDR3 region has the DNA TGTGCCAGCACCACCGGAGGCCTAGCGGGCGATTCCTACAATGAGCAGTTCTTC. Translated: CASTTGGLAGDSYNEQFF.

This clonotype occurred a few times. This chain links TRBV12-3 or TRBV12-4 with TRBJ2-3; 8 bases agree with TRBD2. V lost 3 bases, J lost 6 bases, and 8 bases stayed unmatched. There are 15 residues in the CDR3. DNA of the CDR3: TGTGCCAGCAGTTTGGGGGGAACGGGAGGGGATACGCAGTATTTT. Translation: CASSLGGTGGDTQYF.

V usage is TRBV7-9 and J usage is TRBJ1-5; D is uncertain. CDR1 is SEHNR and CDR2 is FQNEAQ in the germline V gene (reference sequence). This CDR3 is built from 13 residues. The V and J ends lost 5 bases and 5 bases respectively, with 10 bases between them. CDR3 protein: CASSITADQPQHF. CDR3 nucleotides: TGTGCCAGCAGCATCACCGCCGATCAGCCCCAGCATTTT.